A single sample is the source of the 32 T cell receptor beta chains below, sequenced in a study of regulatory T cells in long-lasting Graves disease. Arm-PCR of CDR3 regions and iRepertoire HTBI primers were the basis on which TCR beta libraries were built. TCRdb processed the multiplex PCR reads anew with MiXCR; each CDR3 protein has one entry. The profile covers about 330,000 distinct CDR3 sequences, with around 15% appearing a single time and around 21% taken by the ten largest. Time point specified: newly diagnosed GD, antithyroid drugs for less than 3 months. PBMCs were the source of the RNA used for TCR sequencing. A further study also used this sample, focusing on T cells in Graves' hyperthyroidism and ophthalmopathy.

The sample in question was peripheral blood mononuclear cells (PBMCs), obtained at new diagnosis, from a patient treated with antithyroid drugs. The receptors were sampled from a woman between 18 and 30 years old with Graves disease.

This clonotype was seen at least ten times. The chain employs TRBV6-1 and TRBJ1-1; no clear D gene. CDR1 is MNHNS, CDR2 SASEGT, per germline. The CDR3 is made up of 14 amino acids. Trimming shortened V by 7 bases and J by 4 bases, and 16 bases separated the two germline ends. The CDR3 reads CASTSWEGGTEAFF. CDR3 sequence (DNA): TGTGCCAGCACCTCTTGGGAGGGTGGCACTGAAGCTTTCTTT.

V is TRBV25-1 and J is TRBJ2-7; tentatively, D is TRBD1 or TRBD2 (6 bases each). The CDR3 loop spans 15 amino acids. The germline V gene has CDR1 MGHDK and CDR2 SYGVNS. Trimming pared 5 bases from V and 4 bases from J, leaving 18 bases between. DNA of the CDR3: TGTGCCAGCAGTAGAGGGGGGCTCCCTATGTACGAGCAGTACTTC. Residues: CASSRGGLPMYEQYF.

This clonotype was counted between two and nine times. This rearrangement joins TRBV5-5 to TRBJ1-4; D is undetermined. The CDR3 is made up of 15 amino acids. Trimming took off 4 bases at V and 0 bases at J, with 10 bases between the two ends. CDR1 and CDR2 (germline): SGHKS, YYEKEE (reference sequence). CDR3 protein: CASSPTAATNEKLFF. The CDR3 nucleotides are TGTGCCAGCAGCCCAACAGCAGCAACTAATGAAAAACTGTTTTTT.

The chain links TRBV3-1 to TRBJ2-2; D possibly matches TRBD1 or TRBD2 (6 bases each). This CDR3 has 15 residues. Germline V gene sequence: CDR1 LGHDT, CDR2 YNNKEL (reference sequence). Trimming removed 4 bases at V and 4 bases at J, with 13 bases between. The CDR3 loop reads CASSLGGRFTGELFF. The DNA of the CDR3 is TGTGCCAGCAGCCTTGGGGGGCGCTTCACCGGGGAGCTGTTTTTT.

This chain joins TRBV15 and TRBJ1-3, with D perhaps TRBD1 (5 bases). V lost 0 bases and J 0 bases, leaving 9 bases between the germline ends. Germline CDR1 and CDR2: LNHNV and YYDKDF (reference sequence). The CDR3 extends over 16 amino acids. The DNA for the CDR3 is TGTGCCACCAGCAGAGACGCAGGGCTCTCTGGAAACACCATATATTTT. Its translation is CATSRDAGLSGNTIYF.

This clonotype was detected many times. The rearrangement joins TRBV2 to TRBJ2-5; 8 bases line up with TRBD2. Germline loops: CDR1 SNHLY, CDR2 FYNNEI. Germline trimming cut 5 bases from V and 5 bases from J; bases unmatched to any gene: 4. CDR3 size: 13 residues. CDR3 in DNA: TGTGCCAGCAGTAGCGGGAGTGGGGAGACCCAGTACTTC. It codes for CASSSGSGETQYF.

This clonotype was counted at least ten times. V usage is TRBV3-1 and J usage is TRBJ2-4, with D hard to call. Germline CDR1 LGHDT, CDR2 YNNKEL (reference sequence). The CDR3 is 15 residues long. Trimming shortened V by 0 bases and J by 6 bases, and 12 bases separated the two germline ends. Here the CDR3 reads CASSQDLLWGNIQYF. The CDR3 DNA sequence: TGTGCCAGCAGCCAAGACCTCCTGTGGGGAAACATTCAGTACTTC.

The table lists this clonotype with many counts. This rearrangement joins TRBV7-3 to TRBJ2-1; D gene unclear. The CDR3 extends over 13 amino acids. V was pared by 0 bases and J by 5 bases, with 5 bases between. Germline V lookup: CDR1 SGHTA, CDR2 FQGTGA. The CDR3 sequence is CASSLTRNNEQFF. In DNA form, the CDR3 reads TGTGCCAGCAGCTTAACGCGTAACAATGAGCAGTTCTTC.

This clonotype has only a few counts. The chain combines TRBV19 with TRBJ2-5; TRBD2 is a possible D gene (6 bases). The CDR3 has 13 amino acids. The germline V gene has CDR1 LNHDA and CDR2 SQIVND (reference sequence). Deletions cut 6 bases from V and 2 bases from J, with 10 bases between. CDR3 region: CASREGGQETQYF. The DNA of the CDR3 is TGTGCCAGTAGGGAGGGCGGTCAAGAGACCCAGTACTTC.

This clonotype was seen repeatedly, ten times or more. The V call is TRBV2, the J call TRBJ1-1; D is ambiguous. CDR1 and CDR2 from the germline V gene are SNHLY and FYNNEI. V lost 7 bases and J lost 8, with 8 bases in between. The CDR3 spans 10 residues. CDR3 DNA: TGTGCCAGCAAGGGCGCCGAAGCTTTCTTT. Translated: CASKGAEAFF.

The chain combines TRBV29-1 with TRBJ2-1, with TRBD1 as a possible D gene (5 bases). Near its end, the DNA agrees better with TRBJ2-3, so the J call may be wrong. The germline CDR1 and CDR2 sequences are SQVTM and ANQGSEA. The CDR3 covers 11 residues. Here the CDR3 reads CSVEDQGAQYF. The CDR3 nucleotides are TGCAGCGTTGAAGATCAAGGGGCGCAGTATTTT.

CDR3: CASSQGDAYSGNTIYF. The CDR3 coding sequence is TGCGCCAGCAGTCAAGGGGATGCTTACTCTGGAAACACCATATATTTT. The gene calls are TRBV10-2 and TRBJ1-3; D is perhaps TRBD1 (5 bases). Trimming removed 5 bases from V and 0 bases from J, with 14 bases in between. CDR3 size: 16 residues. Germline-derived CDR1 and CDR2 are WSHSY and SAAADI.

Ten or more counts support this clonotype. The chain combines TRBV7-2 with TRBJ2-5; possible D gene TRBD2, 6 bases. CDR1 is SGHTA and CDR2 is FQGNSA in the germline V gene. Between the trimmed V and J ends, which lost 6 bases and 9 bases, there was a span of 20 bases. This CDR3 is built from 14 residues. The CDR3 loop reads CASRSGQTWGAQYF. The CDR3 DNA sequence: TGTGCCAGCAGGTCCGGACAAACCTGGGGGGCCCAGTACTTC.

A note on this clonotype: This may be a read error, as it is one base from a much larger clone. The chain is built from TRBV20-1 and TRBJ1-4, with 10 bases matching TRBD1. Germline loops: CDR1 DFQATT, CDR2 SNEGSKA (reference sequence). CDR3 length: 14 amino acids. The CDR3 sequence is CSAGTGALNEKLLF. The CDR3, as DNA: TGCAGTGCCGGGACAGGGGCGTTAAATGAAAAACTGCTTTTT.

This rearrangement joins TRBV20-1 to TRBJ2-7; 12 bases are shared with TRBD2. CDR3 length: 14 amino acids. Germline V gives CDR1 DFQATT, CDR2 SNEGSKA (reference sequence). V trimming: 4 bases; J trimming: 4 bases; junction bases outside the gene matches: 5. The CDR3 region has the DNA TGCAGTGCTAAGACTAGCGGGAGCCTTTACGAGCAGTACTTC. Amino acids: CSAKTSGSLYEQYF.

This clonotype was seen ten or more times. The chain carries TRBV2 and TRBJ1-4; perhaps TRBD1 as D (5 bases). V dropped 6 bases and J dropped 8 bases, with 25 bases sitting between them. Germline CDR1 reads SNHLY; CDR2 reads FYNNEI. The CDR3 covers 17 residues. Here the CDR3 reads CASREGTDIIYVEKLFF. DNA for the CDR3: TGTGCCAGCAGGGAGGGGACGGACATCATCTACGTCGAAAAACTGTTTTTT.

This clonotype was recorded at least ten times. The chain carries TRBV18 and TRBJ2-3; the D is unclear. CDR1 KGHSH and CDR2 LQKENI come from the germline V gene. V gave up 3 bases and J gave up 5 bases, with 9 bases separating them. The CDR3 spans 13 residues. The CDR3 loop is CASSPPTGDTQYF. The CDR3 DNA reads TGTGCCAGCTCACCGCCTACTGGAGATACGCAGTATTTT.

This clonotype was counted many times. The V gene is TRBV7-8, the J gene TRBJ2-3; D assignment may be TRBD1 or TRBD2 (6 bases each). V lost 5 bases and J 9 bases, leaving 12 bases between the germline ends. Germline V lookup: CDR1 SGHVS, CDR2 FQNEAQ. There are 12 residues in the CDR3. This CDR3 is CASSMTRGTQYF. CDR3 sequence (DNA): TGTGCCAGCAGCATGACTAGGGGGACGCAGTATTTT. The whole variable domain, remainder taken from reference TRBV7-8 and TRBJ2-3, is GAGVSQSPRYKVAKRGQDVALRCDPISGHVSLFWYQQALGQGPEFLTYFQNEAQLDKSGLPSDRFFAERPEGSVSTLKIQRTQQEDSAVYLCASSMTRGTQYFGPGTRLTVL.

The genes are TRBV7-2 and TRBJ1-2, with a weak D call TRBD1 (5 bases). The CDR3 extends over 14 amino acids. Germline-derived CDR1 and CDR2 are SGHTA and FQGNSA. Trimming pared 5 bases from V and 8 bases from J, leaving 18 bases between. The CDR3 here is CASSTPAGQGGYTF. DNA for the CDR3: TGTGCCAGCAGCACCCCCGCAGGACAAGGAGGCTACACCTTC. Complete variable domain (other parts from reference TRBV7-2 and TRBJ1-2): GAGVSQSPSNKVTEKGKDVELRCDPISGHTALYWYRQSLGQGLEFLIYFQGNSAPDKSGLPSDRFSAERTGGSVSTLTIQRTQQEDSAVYLCASSTPAGQGGYTFGSGTRLTVV.

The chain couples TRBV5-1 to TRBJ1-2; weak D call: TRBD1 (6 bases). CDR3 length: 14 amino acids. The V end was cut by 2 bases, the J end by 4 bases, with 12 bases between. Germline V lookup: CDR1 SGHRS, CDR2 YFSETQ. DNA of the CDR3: TGCGCCAGCAGCTTAGACAGGAAAGGCTATGGCTACACCTTC. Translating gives CASSLDRKGYGYTF.

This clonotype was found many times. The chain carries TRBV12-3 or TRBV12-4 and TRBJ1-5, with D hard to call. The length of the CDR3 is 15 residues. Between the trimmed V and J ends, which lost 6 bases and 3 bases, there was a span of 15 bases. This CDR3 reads CASSLTRTNNQPQHF. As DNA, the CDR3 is TGTGCCAGCAGCCTTACACGCACGAACAATCAGCCCCAGCATTTT.

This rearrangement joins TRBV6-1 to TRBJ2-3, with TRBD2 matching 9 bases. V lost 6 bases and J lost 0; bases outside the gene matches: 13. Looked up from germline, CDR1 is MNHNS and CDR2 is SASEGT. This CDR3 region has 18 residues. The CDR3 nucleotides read TGTGCCAGCAGCAACAACCGGCTAGCGGGGACGAGCACAGATACGCAGTATTTT. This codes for CASSNNRLAGTSTDTQYF.

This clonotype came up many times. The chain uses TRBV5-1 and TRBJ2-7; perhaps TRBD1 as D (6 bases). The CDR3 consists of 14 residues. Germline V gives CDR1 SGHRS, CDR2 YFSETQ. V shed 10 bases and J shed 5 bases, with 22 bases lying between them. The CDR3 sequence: CAGTGQYNSHEQYF. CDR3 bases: TGCGCCGGCACCGGACAGTACAACTCTCACGAGCAGTACTTC.

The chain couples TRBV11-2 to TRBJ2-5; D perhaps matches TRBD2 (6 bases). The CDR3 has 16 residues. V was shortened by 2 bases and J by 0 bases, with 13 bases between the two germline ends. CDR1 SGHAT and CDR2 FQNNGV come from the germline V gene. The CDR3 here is CASSLLLASYQETQYF. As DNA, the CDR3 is TGTGCCAGCAGCTTACTCCTAGCGAGTTACCAAGAGACCCAGTACTTC.

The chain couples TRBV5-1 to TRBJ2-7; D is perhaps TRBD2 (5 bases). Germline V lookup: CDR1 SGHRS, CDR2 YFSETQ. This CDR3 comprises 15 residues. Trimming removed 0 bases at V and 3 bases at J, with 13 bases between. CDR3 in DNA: TGCGCCAGCAGCTTGGGGGGTCTCACTAGCTACGAGCAGTACTTC. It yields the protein CASSLGGLTSYEQYF.

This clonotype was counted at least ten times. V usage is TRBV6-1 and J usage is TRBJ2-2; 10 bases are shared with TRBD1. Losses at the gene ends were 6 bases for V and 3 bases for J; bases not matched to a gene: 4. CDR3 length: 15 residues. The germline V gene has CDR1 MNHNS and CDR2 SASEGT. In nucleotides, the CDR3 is TGTGCCAGCAGGGGGGGACAGGGGTACACCGGGGAGCTGTTTTTT. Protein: CASRGGQGYTGELFF.

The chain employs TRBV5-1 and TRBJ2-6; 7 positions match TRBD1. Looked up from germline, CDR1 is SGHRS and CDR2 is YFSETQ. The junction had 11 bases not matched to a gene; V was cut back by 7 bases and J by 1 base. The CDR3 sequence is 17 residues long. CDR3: CASALGQGESGANVLTF. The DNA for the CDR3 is TGCGCCAGCGCCCTTGGGCAGGGGGAATCTGGGGCCAACGTCCTGACTTTC.

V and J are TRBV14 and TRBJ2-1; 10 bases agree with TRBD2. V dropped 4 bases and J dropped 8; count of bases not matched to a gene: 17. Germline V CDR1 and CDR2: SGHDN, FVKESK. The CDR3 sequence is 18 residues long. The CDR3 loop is CASSPRLASGSPSHEQFF. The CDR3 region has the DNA TGTGCCAGCAGCCCCCGTCTGGCTAGCGGGAGCCCTTCTCATGAGCAGTTCTTC. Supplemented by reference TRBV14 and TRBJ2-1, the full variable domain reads EAGVTQFPSHSVIEKGQTVTLRCDPISGHDNLYWYRRVMGKEIKFLLHFVKESKQDESGMPNNRFLAERTGGTYSTLKVQPAELEDSGVYFCASSPRLASGSPSHEQFFGPGTRLTVL.

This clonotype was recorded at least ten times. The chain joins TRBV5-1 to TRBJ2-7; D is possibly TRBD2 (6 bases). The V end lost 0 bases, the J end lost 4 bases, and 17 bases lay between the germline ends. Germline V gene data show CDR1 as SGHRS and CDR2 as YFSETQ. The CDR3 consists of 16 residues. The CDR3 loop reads CASSLGTWGRPYEQYF. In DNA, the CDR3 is TGCGCCAGCAGCTTGGGGACCTGGGGGAGGCCATACGAGCAGTACTTC.

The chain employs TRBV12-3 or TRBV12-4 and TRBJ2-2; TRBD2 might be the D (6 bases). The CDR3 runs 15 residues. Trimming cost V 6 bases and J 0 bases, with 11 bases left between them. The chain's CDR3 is CASRRDLPNTGELFF. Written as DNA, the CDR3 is TGTGCCAGCAGACGGGACTTACCGAACACCGGGGAGCTGTTTTTT.

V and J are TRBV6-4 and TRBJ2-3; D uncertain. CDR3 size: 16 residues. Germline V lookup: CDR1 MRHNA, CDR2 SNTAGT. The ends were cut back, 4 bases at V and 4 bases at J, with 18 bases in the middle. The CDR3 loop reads CASSGSWRGGSDTQYF. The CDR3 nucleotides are TGTGCCAGCAGTGGAAGTTGGAGAGGTGGTTCAGATACGCAGTATTTT.

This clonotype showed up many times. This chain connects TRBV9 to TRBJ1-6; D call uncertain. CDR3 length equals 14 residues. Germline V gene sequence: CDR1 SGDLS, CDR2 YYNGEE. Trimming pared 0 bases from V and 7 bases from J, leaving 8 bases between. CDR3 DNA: TGTGCCAGCAGCGTAGGGGCAGGAAATTCACCCCTCCACTTT. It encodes CASSVGAGNSPLHF.